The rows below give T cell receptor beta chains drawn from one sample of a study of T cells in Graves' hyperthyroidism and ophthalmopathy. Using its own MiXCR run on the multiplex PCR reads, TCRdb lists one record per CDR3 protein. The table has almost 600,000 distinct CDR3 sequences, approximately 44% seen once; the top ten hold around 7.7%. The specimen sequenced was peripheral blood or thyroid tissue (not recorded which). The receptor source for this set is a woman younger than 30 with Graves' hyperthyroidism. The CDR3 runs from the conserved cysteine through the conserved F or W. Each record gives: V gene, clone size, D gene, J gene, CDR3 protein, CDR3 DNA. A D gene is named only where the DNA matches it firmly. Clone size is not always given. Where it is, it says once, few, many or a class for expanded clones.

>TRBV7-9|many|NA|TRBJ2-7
CASSFTRPVEQYF
TGTGCCAGCAGCTTTACCAGACCCGTCGAGCAGTACTTC
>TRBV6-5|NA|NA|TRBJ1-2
CASSYFPGGGGYGYTF
TGTGCCAGCAGTTACTTCCCCGGTGGGGGGGGCTATGGCTACACCTTC
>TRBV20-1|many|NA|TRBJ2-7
CSASVQGRSYEQYF
TGCAGTGCTAGTGTCCAGGGACGGAGTTACGAGCAGTACTTC
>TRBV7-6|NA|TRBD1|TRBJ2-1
CASSLWTGHNEQFF
TGTGCCAGCAGCCTATGGACAGGGCACAATGAGCAGTTCTTC
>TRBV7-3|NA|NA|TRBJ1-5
CASSLSGTDQPQHF
TGTGCCAGCAGCTTATCTGGGACGGATCAGCCCCAGCATTTT
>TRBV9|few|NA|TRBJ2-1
CASSGRRDEQFF
TGTGCCAGCAGCGGACGACGCGATGAGCAGTTCTTC
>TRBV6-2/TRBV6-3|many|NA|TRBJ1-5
CASSYSIGRQPQHF
TGTGCCAGCAGTTACTCGATTGGTCGTCAGCCCCAGCATTTT
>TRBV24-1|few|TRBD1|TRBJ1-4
CATSDPGQGEKLFF
TGTGCCACCAGTGACCCGGGACAGGGAGAAAAACTGTTTTTT
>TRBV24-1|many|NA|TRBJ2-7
CATSDPATGRGEQYF
TGTGCCACCAGTGATCCCGCGACAGGGAGGGGGGAGCAGTACTTC
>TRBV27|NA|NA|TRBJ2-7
CASSLLYGVAKYEQYF
TGTGCCAGCAGTTTATTATACGGGGTCGCTAAATACGAGCAGTACTTC
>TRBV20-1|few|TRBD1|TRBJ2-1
CSADRDRQFF
TGCAGTGCTGACCGGGACAGGCAGTTCTTC
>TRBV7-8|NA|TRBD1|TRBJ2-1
CASSLVGRGTYNEQFF
TGTGCCAGCAGCTTAGTCGGCAGGGGGACCTACAATGAGCAGTTCTTC
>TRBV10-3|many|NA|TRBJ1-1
CAISESYWEEAFF
TGTGCCATCAGTGAGTCGTACTGGGAGGAAGCTTTCTTT
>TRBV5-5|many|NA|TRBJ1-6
CASSLAYDSYNSPLHF
TGTGCCAGCAGCTTGGCCTACGACTCCTATAATTCACCCCTCCACTTT
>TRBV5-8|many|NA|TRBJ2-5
CASSLGASPKETQYF
TGTGCCAGCAGCTTGGGGGCTAGCCCAAAAGAGACCCAGTACTTC
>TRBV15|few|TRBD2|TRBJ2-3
CATSRYSGRYTDTQYF
TGTGCCACCAGCAGATATAGCGGGAGGTACACAGATACGCAGTATTTT
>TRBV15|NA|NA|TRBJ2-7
CATSSPQGYEQYF
TGTGCCACCAGCAGTCCCCAGGGCTACGAGCAGTACTTC
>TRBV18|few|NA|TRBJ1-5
CASSRGDISNQPQHF
TGTGCCAGCTCACGGGGAGATATTAGCAATCAGCCCCAGCATTTT